This TCR beta chain was obtained from a study of blood T cell repertoires in COVID-19 (dated by TCRdb to 2018 to 2021). General notes on the study: Samples covering the acute and convalescent phases of COVID-19 were provided by collaborators in the United States, Italy and Spain. The prospective study material was composed of cDNA or gDNA derived from T cells, B-cell-depleted T cells, or PBMCs. The repertoires were released in a freely available public database meant as a resource for research on the immune response to SARS-CoV-2. Where available, HLA class I and class II types were taken from metadata supplied by the sample provider and were not determined by assay-based typing. Samples were obtained from the ongoing ImmuneRACE study (first 160 participants) and from some 1,200 subjects provided by 6 global collaborators. Deeply sampled blood TCRbeta repertoires from subjects exposed to, actively infected with, or recovered from COVID-19 were included in the dataset. The sample metadata nearly always contained a de-identified subject ID, COVID-19 status, age in years and sex. Broader findings and caveats from the paper: Clinical and demographic metadata were provided uncurated, with the amount varying by source and participant.

The immunoSEQ Assay, a bias-controlled multiplex PCR, was used to amplify TCRbeta CDR3 regions from genomic DNA. The authors processed their data as follows. Within the assay, amplification of reference gene primers was used to estimate how many nucleated cells each sample contained. To quantify the absolute abundance of each unique TCRbeta CDR3 rearrangement, sequence reads were collapsed and filtered. For each sample, productive Simpson clonality was calculated as the square root of Simpson's diversity index over productive rearrangements. This immuneACCESS table, as held by TCRdb, lists in-frame sequences with V and J called but not all clones. Of the missing ones, under half trace to an unresolved V gene in checked studies; the others have no known cause. That table gives V, J and clone size, and the DNA gave D and trimming. Counted in this sample were about 230,000 clones; 70% to 90% of them appeared once. More than 9% of the sample lies in the top ten.

The V end gives up 6 bases and the J end 2 bases, leaving 10 bases in the junction not matched to a gene. CDR1 is given as SEHNR and CDR2 as FQNEAQ, both from the germline V gene (reference sequence). The CDR3 holds 16 amino acids from the cysteine to the phenylalanine. Only the CDR3 part of the read is kept: 48 bases, read in frame from the first base. Points on this clone: Its antigen target is currently unknown. No much larger clone is present one base from it, and per-base qualities are unavailable.

One collaborating source in Seattle enrolled patients while the patients were actively infected and followed the patients over time throughout the course of disease. Collaborating institutions collected whole blood in K2EDTA tubes following their own protocols. For TCRbeta analysis, collaborators shipped samples in one of three forms: frozen whole blood, isolated PBMCs, or DNA extracted from either of those sample types. The specimen sequenced was peripheral blood. The receptor's source is a man aged 45-65 years with COVID-19, enrolled during active disease. The sequence links TRBV7-9 to TRBJ1-1; TRBD1 lines up with 9 middle nucleotides. The nucleotides are TGTGCCAGCAGTCCCGATGAGGGACAGGGCAACACTGAAGCTTTCTTT. Protein translation: CASSPDEGQGNTEAFF.